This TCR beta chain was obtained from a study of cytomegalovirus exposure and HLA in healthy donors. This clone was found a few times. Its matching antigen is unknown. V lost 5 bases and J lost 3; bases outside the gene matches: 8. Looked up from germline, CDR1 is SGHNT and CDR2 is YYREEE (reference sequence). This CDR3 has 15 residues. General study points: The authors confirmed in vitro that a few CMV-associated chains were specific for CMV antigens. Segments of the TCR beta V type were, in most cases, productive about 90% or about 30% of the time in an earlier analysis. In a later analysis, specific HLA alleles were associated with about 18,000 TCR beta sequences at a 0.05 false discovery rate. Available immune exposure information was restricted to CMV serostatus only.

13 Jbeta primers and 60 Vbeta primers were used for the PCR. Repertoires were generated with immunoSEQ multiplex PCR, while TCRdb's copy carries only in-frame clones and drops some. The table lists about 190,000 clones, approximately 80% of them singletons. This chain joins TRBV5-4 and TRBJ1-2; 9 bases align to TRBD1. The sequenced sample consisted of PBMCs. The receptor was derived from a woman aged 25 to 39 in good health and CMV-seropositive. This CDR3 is CASSQGQGDHYGYTF. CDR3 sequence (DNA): TGTGCCAGCAGTCAGGGACAGGGAGATCACTATGGCTACACCTTC.